This entry concerns a single TCR beta chain. The data belong to a study of blood T cell repertoires in COVID-19. About the research overall: COVID-19 samples collected from the United States, Italy and Spain covered acute and convalescent phases.

Some clones are missing from TCRdb's copy, which holds only in-frame ones; the method was immunoSEQ multiplex PCR. The data hold about 41,000 clones, with roughly 87% observed a single time. Between the trimmed V and J ends, which lost 0 bases and 7 bases, there was a span of 24 bases. CDR1 is KGHSH and CDR2 is LQKENI in the germline V gene. CDR3 length: 18 residues. This sequence originates from a man aged 60 to 69 with acute or convalescent COVID-19. The chain carries TRBV18 and TRBJ1-2; unclear D gene. The source material was peripheral blood. This chain's CDR3 is CASSPPASSPGPSSGYTF. In DNA form, the CDR3 reads TGTGCCAGCTCACCACCCGCCTCAAGTCCGGGTCCTTCAAGTGGCTACACCTTC.